This TCR beta chain was obtained from a study of CD8+CD57+ T cells in acquired aplastic anemia. About the study: Sorted CD4+ and CD8+ cell DNA averaged about 3 ug. Study-level points and caveats: Patients and controls had in common 25 to 35 CD8+ CDR3 sequences.

The template used for profiling TCR beta VDJ and CDR3 was genomic DNA. TCRdb re-called the reads with MiXCR, one entry per CDR3 protein. In the table there are about 400,000 distinct CDR3 sequences, 55% to 70% of which are singletons. Trimming stripped 3 bases from V and 2 bases from J, with 7 bases between. The germline gives CDR1 DFQATT, CDR2 SNEGSKA (reference sequence). The CDR3 extends over 12 amino acids. This clonotype was observed many times. Its specificity is unknown. The V and J genes are TRBV20-1 and TRBJ2-5; unclear D gene. The sequencing sample was made of sorted CD4+, CD8+, or CD8+CD57+ T cells (not recorded which) from PBMCs. This TCR came from a human donor in good health, serving as a control. The CDR3 is CSASSLQETQYF. CDR3 nucleotides: TGCAGTGCTAGCAGTTTACAAGAGACCCAGTACTTC.